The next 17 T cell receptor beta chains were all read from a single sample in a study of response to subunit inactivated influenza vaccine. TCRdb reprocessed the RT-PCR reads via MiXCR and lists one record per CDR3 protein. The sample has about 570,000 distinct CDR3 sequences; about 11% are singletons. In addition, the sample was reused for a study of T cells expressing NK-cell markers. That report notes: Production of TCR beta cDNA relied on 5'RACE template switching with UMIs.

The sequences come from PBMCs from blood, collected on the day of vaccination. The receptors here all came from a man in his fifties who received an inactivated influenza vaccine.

The CDR3, as DNA: TGCGCCAGCAGCCCTGCGGGACAGGGCTGGAGGGCGGATGAAAAACTGTTTTTT. Translation gives CASSPAGQGWRADEKLFF. The chain recombines TRBV4-3 with TRBJ1-4; 9 bases are shared with TRBD1. Germline trimming cut 4 bases from V and 6 bases from J; bases unmatched to any gene: 15. The CDR3 is 18 amino acids. Germline V lookup: CDR1 LGHNA, CDR2 YSLEER.

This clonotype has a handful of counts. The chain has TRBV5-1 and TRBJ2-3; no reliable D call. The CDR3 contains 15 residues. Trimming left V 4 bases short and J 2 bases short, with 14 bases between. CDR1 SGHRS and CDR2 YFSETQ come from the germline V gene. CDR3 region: CASSPRPLNTDTQYF. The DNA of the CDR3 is TGCGCCAGCAGCCCCCGCCCCCTTAACACAGATACGCAGTATTTT.

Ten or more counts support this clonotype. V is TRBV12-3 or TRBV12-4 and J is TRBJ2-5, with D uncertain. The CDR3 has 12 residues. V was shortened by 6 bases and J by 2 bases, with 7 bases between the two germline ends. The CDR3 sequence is CASSLGQETQYF. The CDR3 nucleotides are TGTGCCAGCAGCTTGGGGCAAGAGACCCAGTACTTC.

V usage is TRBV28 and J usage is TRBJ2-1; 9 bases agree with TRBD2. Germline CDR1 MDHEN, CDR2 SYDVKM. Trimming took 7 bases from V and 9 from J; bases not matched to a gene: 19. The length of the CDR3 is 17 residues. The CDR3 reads CASTHFPWSGGMGEQFF. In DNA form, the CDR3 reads TGTGCCAGCACCCACTTCCCATGGAGCGGGGGGATGGGTGAGCAGTTCTTC.

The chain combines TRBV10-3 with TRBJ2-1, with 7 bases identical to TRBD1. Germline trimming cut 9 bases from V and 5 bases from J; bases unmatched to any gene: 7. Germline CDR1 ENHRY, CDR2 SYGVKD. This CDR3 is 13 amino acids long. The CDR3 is CAIRDRTNNEQFF. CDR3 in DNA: TGTGCCATTCGGGACAGAACTAACAATGAGCAGTTCTTC.

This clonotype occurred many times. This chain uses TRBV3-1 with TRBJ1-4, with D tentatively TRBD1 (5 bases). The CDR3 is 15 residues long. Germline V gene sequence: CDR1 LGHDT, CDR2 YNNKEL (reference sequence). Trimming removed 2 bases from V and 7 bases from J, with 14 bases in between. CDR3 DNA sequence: TGTGCCAGCAGCCAACAGAGGGGAGCGAGTGAAAAACTGTTTTTT. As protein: CASSQQRGASEKLFF. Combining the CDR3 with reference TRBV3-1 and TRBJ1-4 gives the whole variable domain DTAVSQTPKYLVTQMGNDKSIKCEQNLGHDTMYWYKQDSKKFLKIMFSYNNKELIINETVPNRFSPKSPDKAHLNLHINSLELGDSAVYFCASSQQRGASEKLFFGSGTQLSVL.

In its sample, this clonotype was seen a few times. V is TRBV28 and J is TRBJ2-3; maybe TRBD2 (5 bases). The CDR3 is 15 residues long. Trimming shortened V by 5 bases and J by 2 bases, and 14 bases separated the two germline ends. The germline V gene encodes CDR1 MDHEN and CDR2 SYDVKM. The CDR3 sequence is CASSTFSVATDTQYF. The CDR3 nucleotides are TGTGCCAGCAGTACCTTTAGCGTCGCCACAGATACGCAGTATTTT.

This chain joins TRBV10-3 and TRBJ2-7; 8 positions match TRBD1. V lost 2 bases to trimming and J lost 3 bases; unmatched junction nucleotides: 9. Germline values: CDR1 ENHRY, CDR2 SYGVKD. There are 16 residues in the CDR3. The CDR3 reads CAISEPWTGTYYEQYF. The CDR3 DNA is TGTGCCATCAGTGAGCCGTGGACAGGGACTTACTACGAGCAGTACTTC.

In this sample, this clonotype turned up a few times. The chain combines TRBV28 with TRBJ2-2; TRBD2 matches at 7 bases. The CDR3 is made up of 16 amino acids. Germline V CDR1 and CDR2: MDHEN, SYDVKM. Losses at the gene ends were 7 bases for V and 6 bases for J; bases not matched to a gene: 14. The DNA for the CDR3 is TGTGCCAGCATCAAGGGGAGGGTGATTAGTCCCGGGGAGCTGTTTTTT. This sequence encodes CASIKGRVISPGELFF.

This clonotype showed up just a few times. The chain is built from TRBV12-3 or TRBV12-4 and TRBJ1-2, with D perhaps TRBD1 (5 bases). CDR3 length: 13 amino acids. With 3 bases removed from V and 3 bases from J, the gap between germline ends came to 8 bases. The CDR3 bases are TGTGCCAGCAGTTTGAAAGGGGACTATGGCTACACCTTC. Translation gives CASSLKGDYGYTF.

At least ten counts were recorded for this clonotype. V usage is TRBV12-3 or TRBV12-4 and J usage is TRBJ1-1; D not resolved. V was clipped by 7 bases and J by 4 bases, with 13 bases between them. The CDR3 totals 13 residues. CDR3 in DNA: TGTGCCAGCACGGGAGTAGGGAGCACTGAAGCTTTCTTT. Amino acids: CASTGVGSTEAFF.

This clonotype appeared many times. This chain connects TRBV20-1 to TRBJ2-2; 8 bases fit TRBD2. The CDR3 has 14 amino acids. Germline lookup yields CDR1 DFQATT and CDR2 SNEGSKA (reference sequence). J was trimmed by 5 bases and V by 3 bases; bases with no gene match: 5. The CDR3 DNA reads TGCAGTGCTAGTGGGACTAGTGGAACCGGGGAGCTGTTTTTT. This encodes CSASGTSGTGELFF.

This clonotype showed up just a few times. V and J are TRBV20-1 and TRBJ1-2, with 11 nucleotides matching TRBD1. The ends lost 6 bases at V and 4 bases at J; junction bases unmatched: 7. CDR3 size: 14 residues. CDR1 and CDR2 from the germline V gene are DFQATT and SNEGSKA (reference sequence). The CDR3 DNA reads TGCAGTGCCCCTTGGGACAGGGGGACCTATGGCTACACCTTC. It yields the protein CSAPWDRGTYGYTF.

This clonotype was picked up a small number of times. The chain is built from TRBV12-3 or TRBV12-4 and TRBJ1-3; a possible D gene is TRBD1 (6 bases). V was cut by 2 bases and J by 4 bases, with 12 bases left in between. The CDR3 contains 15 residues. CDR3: CASSLSGTKGNTIYF. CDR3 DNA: TGTGCCAGCAGTTTATCCGGGACAAAAGGAAACACCATATATTTT.

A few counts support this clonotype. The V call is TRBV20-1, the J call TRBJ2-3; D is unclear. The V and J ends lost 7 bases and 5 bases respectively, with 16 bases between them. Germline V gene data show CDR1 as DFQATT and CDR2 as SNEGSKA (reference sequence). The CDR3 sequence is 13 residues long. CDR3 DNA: TGCAGTGTCTTTTTCCGGGCCGGAGATACGCAGTATTTT. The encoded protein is CSVFFRAGDTQYF.

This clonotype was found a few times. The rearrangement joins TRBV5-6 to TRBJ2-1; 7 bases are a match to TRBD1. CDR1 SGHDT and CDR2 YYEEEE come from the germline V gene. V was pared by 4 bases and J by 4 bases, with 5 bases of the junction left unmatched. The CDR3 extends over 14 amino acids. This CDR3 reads CASSGRDRYNEQFF. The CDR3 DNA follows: TGTGCCAGCAGCGGACGGGACAGATACAATGAGCAGTTCTTC.

For the CDR3, the DNA is TGTGCCAGCAGCTCCCCGGGACAGGGGAGGCATGGCTACACCTTC. This translates into CASSSPGQGRHGYTF. The chain combines TRBV7-9 with TRBJ1-2; 10 positions agree with TRBD1. Germline trimming cut 4 bases from V and 6 bases from J; bases unmatched to any gene: 8. This CDR3 spans 15 amino acids. Germline CDR1 and CDR2: SEHNR and FQNEAQ (reference sequence). Looking up the rest from reference TRBV7-9 and TRBJ1-2 gives the full variable domain: DTGVSQNPRHKITKRGQNVTFRCDPISEHNRLYWYRQTLGQGPEFLTYFQNEAQLEKSRLLSDRFSAERPKGSFSTLEIQRTEQGDSAMYLCASSSPGQGRHGYTFGSGTRLTVV.